Below are 21 T cell receptor beta chains sequenced from a single sample in a study of shared clonotypes between healthy human individuals (dated by TCRdb to about 2020). CD8 naive samples consisted of CD45RO-negative cells that were positively selected for CCR7, yielding a CD45RA+CCR7+ population without TemRA cells. The protocol used for the library was the immunoSEQ multiplex PCR assay. TCRdb re-hosts the immuneACCESS table, in-frame sequences only. Its copies lack some clones; in the studies checked, an unresolved V gene accounts for under half of them, and the cause for the rest is not known. The sample table holds around 1,900,000 clones, of which just over 90% were seen once. The ten biggest clones cover over 1.5% of the sample. The sample was naive CD8+ T cells from PBMCs. The sample's cell subset or site label, in plain terms: CD45RA+CCR7+. These receptors all stem from a man between 18 and 35 years old in good health. Some clones in this sample may be carry-over from other donors' samples.

The chain recombines TRBV10-2 with TRBJ2-5, with no clear D. The germline V gene has CDR1 WSHSY and CDR2 SAAADI. The CDR3 runs 13 residues. V lost 8 bases and J lost 2, with 12 bases in between. The CDR3 sequence: CASGRTMQETQYF. The CDR3 coding sequence is TGCGCCAGCGGCCGGACCATGCAAGAGACCCAGTACTTC.

The V gene is TRBV5-4, the J gene TRBJ1-2, with 7 bases fitting TRBD1. Trimming cost V 2 bases and J 6 bases; bases outside gene matches: 4. This CDR3 has 13 amino acids. The germline V gene encodes CDR1 SGHNT and CDR2 YYREEE (reference sequence). The CDR3, as DNA: TGTGCCAGCAGCTTTGGAGGGGGCCATGGCTACACCTTC. This translates into CASSFGGGHGYTF.

The V gene is TRBV28, the J gene TRBJ2-5; D is unresolved. V gave up 5 bases and J gave up 1 base, with 11 bases separating them. Germline V lookup: CDR1 MDHEN, CDR2 SYDVKM. The CDR3 sequence is 14 residues long. The CDR3 DNA sequence: TGTGCCAGCAGTCCCCGGACGCGCCAAGAGACCCAGTACTTC. As protein: CASSPRTRQETQYF.

The chain recombines TRBV28 with TRBJ2-1, with TRBD2 identical over 9 bases. Trimming cost V 5 bases and J 0 bases; bases outside gene matches: 8. The CDR3 consists of 17 residues. Germline V gene data show CDR1 as MDHEN and CDR2 as SYDVKM. CDR3: CASSPGLAWGSYNEQFF. CDR3 nucleotide sequence: TGTGCCAGCAGTCCAGGACTAGCGTGGGGCTCCTACAATGAGCAGTTCTTC.

The CDR3 loop reads CAISQAVNTEAFF. CDR3 coding DNA: TGTGCCATCAGCCAGGCGGTTAACACTGAAGCTTTCTTT. This chain joins TRBV10-3 and TRBJ1-1; D ambiguous. Trimming took off 6 bases at V and 2 bases at J, with 10 bases between the two ends. The germline V gene encodes CDR1 ENHRY and CDR2 SYGVKD. This CDR3 is 13 amino acids long.

V is TRBV27 and J is TRBJ2-7; tentative D call: TRBD1 (5 bases). The CDR3 has 13 amino acids. Germline V gene sequence: CDR1 MNHEY, CDR2 SMNVEV (reference sequence). V shed 5 bases and J shed 1 base, with 9 bases lying between them. The CDR3 is CASSMTASYEQYF. The CDR3, as DNA: TGTGCCAGCAGTATGACAGCGTCCTACGAGCAGTACTTC.

J is TRBJ2-3 and V is TRBV9; 12 nucleotides line up with TRBD2. Losses at the gene ends were 2 bases for V and 3 bases for J; bases not matched to a gene: 10. The germline V gene has CDR1 SGDLS and CDR2 YYNGEE. The CDR3 covers 18 residues. CDR3 sequence (DNA): TGTGCCAGCAGCGTCGGCCGCGGGACTAGCGGGCATACAGATACGCAGTATTTT. Protein: CASSVGRGTSGHTDTQYF.

A word on this clone: This same CDR3 is encoded by further DNA sequences in the sample. This chain uses TRBV6-1 with TRBJ2-5; 12 bases align to TRBD1. The CDR3 is made up of 14 amino acids. From germline, CDR1 is MNHNS and CDR2 SASEGT. Trimming cost V 6 bases and J 1 base; bases outside gene matches: 0. CDR3 in DNA: TGTGCCAGCAGGGGACAGGGGGCCCAAGAGACCCAGTACTTC. Its translation: CASRGQGAQETQYF.

This clone has just a few counts. Other DNA sequences in this specimen translate into the identical CDR3. V usage is TRBV9 and J usage is TRBJ1-2; 10 nucleotides match TRBD1. The germline CDR1 and CDR2 sequences are SGDLS and YYNGEE. With V trimmed by 3 bases and J by 2 bases, 4 bases remained unmatched. The CDR3 has 15 amino acids. The CDR3 sequence: CASSAGQGVNYGYTF. The CDR3 DNA reads as TGTGCCAGCAGCGCAGGACAGGGGGTGAACTATGGCTACACCTTC.

V gene TRBV28 combines with J gene TRBJ2-4; 9 bases match TRBD1. The CDR3 contains 14 residues. J was trimmed by 6 bases and V by 3 bases; bases with no gene match: 3. The germline CDR1 and CDR2 sequences are MDHEN and SYDVKM. The CDR3 protein is CASSFVTGGNIQYF. Written as DNA, the CDR3 is TGTGCCAGCAGTTTCGTGACAGGGGGAAACATTCAGTACTTC. The full variable domain, in which reference TRBV28 and TRBJ2-4 provide the parts outside the CDR3, is DVKVTQSSRYLVKRTGEKVFLECVQDMDHENMFWYRQDPGLGLRLIYFSYDVKMKEKGDIPEGYSVSREKKERFSLILESASTNQTSMYLCASSFVTGGNIQYFGAGTRLSVL.

The J gene is TRBJ2-5, the V gene TRBV5-8, with D possibly TRBD2 on 5 matching bases. Trimming took 3 bases from V and 1 from J, leaving 16 bases between them. Germline V gives CDR1 SGHTS, CDR2 YDEGEE. The CDR3 contains 16 residues. The CDR3 DNA follows: TGTGCCAGCAGCTCCCGGAAACCGGGATCCCAAGAGACCCAGTACTTC. The encoded protein is CASSSRKPGSQETQYF. Together with reference TRBV5-8 and TRBJ2-5, the CDR3 gives the full variable domain: EAGVTQSPTHLIKTRGQQATLRCSPISGHTSVYWYQQALGLGLQFLLWYDEGEERNRGNFPPRFSGRQFPNYSSELNVNALELEDSALYLCASSSRKPGSQETQYFGPGTRLLVL.

V gene TRBV28 combines with J gene TRBJ2-3; the D gene is possibly TRBD1 (6 bases). CDR1 and CDR2 from the germline V gene are MDHEN and SYDVKM. The CDR3 totals 16 residues. The V gene lost 2 bases and the J gene lost 7 bases, with 19 bases spanning the gap. The CDR3: CASSLKAGVKDNTQYF. The DNA of the CDR3 is TGTGCCAGCAGTTTAAAGGCAGGGGTCAAAGATAATACGCAGTATTTT.

The chain employs TRBV5-5 and TRBJ1-5; the match to TRBD1 covers 9 bases. Unmatched junction bases numbered 11, after V lost 5 bases and J lost 5 bases. Per germline, CDR1 SGHKS and CDR2 YYEKEE (reference sequence). The CDR3 spans 16 residues. The CDR3 sequence: CASSMEVGTGYQPQHF. The CDR3 DNA is TGTGCCAGCAGTATGGAGGTGGGGACAGGGTATCAGCCCCAGCATTTT.

This chain uses TRBV4-2 with TRBJ1-1; D not certain. CDR1 and CDR2 from the germline V gene are LGHNA and YNFKEQ. The CDR3 spans 15 residues. The V end was cut by 0 bases, the J end by 2 bases, with 10 bases between. The CDR3 region is CASSQEGLLNTEAFF. The CDR3 nucleotides are TGTGCCAGCAGCCAAGAAGGTCTGTTAAACACTGAAGCTTTCTTT.

This sequence joins TRBV19 and TRBJ1-5, with a tentative D call TRBD1 (5 bases). This CDR3 is 15 amino acids long. Per germline, CDR1 LNHDA and CDR2 SQIVND (reference sequence). Trimming left V 5 bases short and J 0 bases short, with 11 bases between. CDR3 bases: TGTGCCAGTAGTTGGGGGGATTATAGCAATCAGCCCCAGCATTTT. This codes for CASSWGDYSNQPQHF.

The V gene is TRBV27, the J gene TRBJ2-7, with D possibly matching TRBD1 (6 bases). The CDR3 has 14 residues. Per germline, CDR1 MNHEY and CDR2 SMNVEV (reference sequence). V lost 4 bases and J lost 4, with 14 bases in between. CDR3 bases: TGTGCCAGCAGTTCCGGGACACATACTTACGAGCAGTACTTC. Translation: CASSSGTHTYEQYF.

V usage is TRBV4-3 and J usage is TRBJ1-1, with unresolved D. The germline V and J ends were trimmed by 1 base and 3 bases, with 9 bases remaining between them. There are 14 residues in the CDR3. CDR1 and CDR2 (germline): LGHNA, YSLEER. CDR3 region: CASSQVGRYTEAFF. The DNA of the CDR3 is TGCGCCAGCAGCCAAGTGGGGAGGTACACTGAAGCTTTCTTT.

The chain employs TRBV18 and TRBJ2-5, with 10 bases that match TRBD2. CDR1 is KGHSH and CDR2 is LQKENI in the germline V gene. V lost 3 bases and J lost 1; bases outside the gene matches: 14. The length of the CDR3 is 19 residues. CDR3 bases: TGTGCCAGCTCACCGAACAAGGGAGCTAGCGGGAGCACCCAAGAGACCCAGTACTTC. Its protein product is CASSPNKGASGSTQETQYF.

This chain's CDR3 is CASSFFQGAHEQYF. The CDR3 bases are TGTGCCAGCAGTTTTTTTCAGGGGGCCCACGAGCAGTACTTC. The rearrangement joins TRBV27 to TRBJ2-7; TRBD1 matches 8 bases. From germline, CDR1 is MNHEY and CDR2 SMNVEV (reference sequence). V dropped 3 bases and J dropped 5; count of bases not matched to a gene: 6. CDR3 length equals 14 residues.

The V call is TRBV2, the J call TRBJ1-4; the match to TRBD1 covers 7 bases. The CDR3 is 18 residues long. V was pared by 8 bases and J by 0 bases, with 15 bases of the junction left unmatched. CDR1 and CDR2 from the germline V gene are SNHLY and FYNNEI. CDR3 sequence: CASCGWTGGTATNEKLFF. In nucleotides, the CDR3 is TGTGCCAGCTGCGGGTGGACAGGCGGGACTGCAACTAATGAAAAACTGTTTTTT. Full variable domain (missing parts from reference TRBV2 and TRBJ1-4): EPEVTQTPSHQVTQMGQEVILRCVPISNHLYFYWYRQILGQKVEFLVSFYNNEISEKSEIFDDQFSVERPDGSNFTLKIRSTKLEDSAMYFCASCGWTGGTATNEKLFFGSGTQLSVL.

The chain combines TRBV28 with TRBJ2-7, with 13 bases aligning to TRBD2. V shed 5 bases and J 3 bases; nucleotides not matched to a gene: 4. Looked up from germline, CDR1 is MDHEN and CDR2 is SYDVKM. The CDR3 extends over 15 amino acids. The CDR3 reads CASSPWTSGSYEQYF. As DNA, the CDR3 is TGTGCCAGCAGTCCCTGGACTAGCGGGAGCTACGAGCAGTACTTC. Based on the CDR3 plus reference TRBV28 and TRBJ2-7, the full variable domain is DVKVTQSSRYLVKRTGEKVFLECVQDMDHENMFWYRQDPGLGLRLIYFSYDVKMKEKGDIPEGYSVSREKKERFSLILESASTNQTSMYLCASSPWTSGSYEQYFGPGTRLTVT.